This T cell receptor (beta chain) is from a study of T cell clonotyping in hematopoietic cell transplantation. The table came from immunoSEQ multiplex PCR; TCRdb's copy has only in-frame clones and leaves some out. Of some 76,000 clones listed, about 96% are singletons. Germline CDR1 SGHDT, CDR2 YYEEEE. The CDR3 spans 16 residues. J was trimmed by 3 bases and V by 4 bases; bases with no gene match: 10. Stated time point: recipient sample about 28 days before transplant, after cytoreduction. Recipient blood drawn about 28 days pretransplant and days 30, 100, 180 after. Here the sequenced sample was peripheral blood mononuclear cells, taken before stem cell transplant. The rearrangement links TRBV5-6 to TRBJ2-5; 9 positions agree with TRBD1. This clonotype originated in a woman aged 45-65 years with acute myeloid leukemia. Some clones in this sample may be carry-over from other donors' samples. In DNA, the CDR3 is TGTGCCAGCAGCAGCTTCGGGACAGGGTGGGAAGAGACCCAGTACTTC. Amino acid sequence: CASSSFGTGWEETQYF.